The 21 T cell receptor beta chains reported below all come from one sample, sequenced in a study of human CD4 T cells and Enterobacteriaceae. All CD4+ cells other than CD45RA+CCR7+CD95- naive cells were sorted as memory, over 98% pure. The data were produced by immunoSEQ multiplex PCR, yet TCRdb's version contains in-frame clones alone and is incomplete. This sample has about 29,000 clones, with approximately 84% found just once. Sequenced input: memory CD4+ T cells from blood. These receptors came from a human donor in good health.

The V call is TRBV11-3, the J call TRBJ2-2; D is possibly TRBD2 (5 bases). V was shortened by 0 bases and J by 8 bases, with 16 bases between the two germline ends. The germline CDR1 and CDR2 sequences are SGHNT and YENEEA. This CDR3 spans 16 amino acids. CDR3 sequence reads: CASSLDASLSRGELFF. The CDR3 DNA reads TGTGCCAGCAGCTTAGACGCTAGCCTGAGTAGAGGGGAGCTGTTTTTT.

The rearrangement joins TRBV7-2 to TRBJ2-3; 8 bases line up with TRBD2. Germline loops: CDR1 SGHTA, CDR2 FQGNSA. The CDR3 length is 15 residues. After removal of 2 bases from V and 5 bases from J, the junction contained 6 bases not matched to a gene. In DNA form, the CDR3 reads TGTGCCAGCAGCTTATATGGGCTAGCGGGAGATACGCAGTATTTT. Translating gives CASSLYGLAGDTQYF.

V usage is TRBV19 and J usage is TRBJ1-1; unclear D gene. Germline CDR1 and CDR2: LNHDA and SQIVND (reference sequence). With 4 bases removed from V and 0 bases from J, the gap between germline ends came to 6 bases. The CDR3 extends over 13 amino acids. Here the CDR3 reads CASSTTVNTEAFF. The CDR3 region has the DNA TGTGCCAGTAGTACCACAGTGAACACTGAAGCTTTCTTT.

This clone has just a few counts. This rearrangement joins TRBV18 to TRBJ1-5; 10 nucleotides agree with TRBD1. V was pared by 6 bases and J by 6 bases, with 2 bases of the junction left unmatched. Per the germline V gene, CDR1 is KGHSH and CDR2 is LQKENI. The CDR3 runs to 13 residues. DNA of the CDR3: TGTGCCAGCTCCGGGGACAGGGGTCAGCCCCAGCATTTT. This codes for CASSGDRGQPQHF.

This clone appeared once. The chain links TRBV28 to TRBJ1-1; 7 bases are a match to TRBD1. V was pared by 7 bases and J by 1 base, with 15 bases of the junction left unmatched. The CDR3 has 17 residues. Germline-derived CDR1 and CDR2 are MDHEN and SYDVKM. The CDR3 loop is CASTSRTGKHRNTEAFF. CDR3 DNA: TGTGCCAGCACCTCTAGGACAGGCAAACACCGGAACACTGAAGCTTTCTTT. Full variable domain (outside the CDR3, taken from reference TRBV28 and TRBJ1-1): DVKVTQSSRYLVKRTGEKVFLECVQDMDHENMFWYRQDPGLGLRLIYFSYDVKMKEKGDIPEGYSVSREKKERFSLILESASTNQTSMYLCASTSRTGKHRNTEAFFGQGTRLTVV.

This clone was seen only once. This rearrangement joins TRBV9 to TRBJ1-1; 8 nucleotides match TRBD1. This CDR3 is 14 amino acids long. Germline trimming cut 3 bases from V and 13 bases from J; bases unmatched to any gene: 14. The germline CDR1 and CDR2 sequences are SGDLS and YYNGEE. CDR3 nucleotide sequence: TGTGCCAGCAGCGCTTCCGGGACAGGAGGAATGGGTTTCTTT. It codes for CASSASGTGGMGFF.

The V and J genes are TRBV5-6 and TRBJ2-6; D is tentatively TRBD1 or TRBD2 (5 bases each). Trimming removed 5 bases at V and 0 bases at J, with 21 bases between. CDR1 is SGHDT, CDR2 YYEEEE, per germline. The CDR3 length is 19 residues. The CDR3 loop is CASRPPSRGRDSGANVLTF. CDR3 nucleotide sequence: TGTGCCAGCAGACCCCCGTCTCGGGGCCGGGACTCTGGGGCCAACGTCCTGACTTTC.

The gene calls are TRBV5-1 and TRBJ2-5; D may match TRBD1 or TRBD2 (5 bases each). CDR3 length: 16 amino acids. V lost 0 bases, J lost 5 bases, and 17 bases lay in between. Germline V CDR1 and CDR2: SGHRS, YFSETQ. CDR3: CASSLGPGTPGETQYF. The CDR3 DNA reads TGCGCCAGCAGCTTGGGCCCCGGGACCCCCGGGGAGACCCAGTACTTC. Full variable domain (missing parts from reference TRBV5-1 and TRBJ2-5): KAGVTQTPRYLIKTRGQQVTLSCSPISGHRSVSWYQQTPGQGLQFLFEYFSETQRNKGNFPGRFSGRQFSNSRSEMNVSTLELGDSALYLCASSLGPGTPGETQYFGPGTRLLVL.

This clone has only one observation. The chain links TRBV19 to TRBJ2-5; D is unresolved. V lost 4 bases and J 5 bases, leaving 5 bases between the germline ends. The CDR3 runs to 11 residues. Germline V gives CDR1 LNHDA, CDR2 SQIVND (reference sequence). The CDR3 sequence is CASSRGETQYF. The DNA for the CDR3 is TGTGCCAGTAGTAGAGGTGAGACCCAGTACTTC.

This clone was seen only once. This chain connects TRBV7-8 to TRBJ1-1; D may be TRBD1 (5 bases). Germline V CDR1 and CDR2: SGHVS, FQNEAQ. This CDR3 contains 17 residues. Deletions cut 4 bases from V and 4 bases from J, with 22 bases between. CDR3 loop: CASSSPRVVGVSTEAFF. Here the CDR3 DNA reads TGTGCCAGCAGCTCCCCGAGGGTTGTGGGGGTGTCCACTGAAGCTTTCTTT.

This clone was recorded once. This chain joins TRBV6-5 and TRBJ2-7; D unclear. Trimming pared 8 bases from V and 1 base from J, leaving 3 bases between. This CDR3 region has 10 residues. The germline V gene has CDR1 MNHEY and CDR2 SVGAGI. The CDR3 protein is CASGSYEQYF. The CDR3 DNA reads TGTGCCAGCGGGTCCTACGAGCAGTACTTC.

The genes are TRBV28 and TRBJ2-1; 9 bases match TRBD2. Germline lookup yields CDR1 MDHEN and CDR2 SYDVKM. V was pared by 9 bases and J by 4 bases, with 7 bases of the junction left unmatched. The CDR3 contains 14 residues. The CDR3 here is CASLGTSWYNEQFF. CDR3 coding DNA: TGTGCCAGTTTGGGGACTAGCTGGTACAATGAGCAGTTCTTC.

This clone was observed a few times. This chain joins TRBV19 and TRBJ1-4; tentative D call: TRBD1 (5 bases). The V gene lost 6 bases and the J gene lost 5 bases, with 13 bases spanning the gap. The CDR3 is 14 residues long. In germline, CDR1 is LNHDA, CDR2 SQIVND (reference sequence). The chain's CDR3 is CASSLSPGNEKLFF. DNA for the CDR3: TGTGCCAGTAGCCTCTCCCCAGGGAATGAAAAACTGTTTTTT.

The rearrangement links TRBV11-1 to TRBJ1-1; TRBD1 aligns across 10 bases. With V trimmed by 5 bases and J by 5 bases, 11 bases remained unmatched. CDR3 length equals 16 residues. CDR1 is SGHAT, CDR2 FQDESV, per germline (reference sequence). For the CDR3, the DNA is TGTGCCAGCAGCCCCAAGACGGGACAGGGGAGGACTGAAGCTTTCTTT. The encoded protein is CASSPKTGQGRTEAFF.

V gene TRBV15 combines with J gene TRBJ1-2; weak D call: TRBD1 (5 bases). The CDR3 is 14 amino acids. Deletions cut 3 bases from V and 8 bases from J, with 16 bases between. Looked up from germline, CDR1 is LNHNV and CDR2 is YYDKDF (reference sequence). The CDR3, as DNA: TGTGCCACCAGCAGTTCGAGGGGAGTTGGCGGCTACACCTTC. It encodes CATSSSRGVGGYTF.

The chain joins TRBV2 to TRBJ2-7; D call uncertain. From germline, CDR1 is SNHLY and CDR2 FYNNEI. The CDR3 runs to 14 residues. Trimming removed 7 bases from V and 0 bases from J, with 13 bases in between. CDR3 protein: CASTLQQISYEQYF. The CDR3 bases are TGTGCCAGCACACTACAGCAAATCTCCTACGAGCAGTACTTC.

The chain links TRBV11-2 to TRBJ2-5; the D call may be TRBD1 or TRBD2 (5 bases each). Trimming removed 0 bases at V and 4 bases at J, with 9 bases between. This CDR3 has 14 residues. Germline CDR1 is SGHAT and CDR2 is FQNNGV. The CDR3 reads CASSLEAGRETQYF. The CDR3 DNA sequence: TGTGCCAGCAGCTTAGAAGCAGGGAGAGAGACCCAGTACTTC.

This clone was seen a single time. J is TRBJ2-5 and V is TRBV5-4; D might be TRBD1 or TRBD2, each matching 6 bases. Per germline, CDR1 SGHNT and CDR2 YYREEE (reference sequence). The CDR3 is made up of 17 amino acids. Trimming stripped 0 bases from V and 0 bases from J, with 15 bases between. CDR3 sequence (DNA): TGTGCCAGCAGCTTGGCGGGGGCAGGGGCGTACCAAGAGACCCAGTACTTC. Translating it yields CASSLAGAGAYQETQYF.

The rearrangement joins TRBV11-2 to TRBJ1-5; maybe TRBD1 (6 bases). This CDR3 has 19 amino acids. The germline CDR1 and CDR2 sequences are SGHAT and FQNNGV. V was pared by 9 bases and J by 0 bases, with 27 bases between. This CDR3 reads CASSLGYRAKGGSNQPQHF. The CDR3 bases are TGTGCCAGTAGTTTAGGATACAGGGCCAAGGGCGGTAGCAATCAGCCCCAGCATTTT.

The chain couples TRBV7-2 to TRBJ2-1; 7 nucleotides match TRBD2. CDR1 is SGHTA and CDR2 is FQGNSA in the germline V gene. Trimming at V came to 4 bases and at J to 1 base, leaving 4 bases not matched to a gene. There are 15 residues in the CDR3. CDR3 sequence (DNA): TGTGCCAGCAGCTCATGGGGGGGGTCCTACAATGAGCAGTTCTTC. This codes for CASSSWGGSYNEQFF.

CDR3 residues: CASSYTGGDRYGYTF. The CDR3 nucleotides read TGTGCCAGCAGTTACACAGGGGGGGATCGCTATGGCTACACCTTC. V gene TRBV6-5 combines with J gene TRBJ1-2; 8 bases map to TRBD1. The CDR3 is 15 residues long. Germline trimming cut 2 bases from V and 4 bases from J; bases unmatched to any gene: 6. Germline loops: CDR1 MNHEY, CDR2 SVGAGI.